Given below is one T cell receptor (beta chain) in context. Its antigen remains unknown. TCRdb passed the 5' RACE reads through MiXCR, listing each CDR3 protein once. Among tens of thousands of distinct CDR3 sequences listed, around 7% were seen once. The data belong to a study of T cells after yellow fever vaccination. V was trimmed by 3 bases and J by 6 bases, leaving 15 bases between them. This CDR3 spans 14 amino acids. Germline CDR1 reads LNHDA; CDR2 reads SQIVND (reference sequence). Study-level results: A limited proportion of clonotypes was detected within both the CD4 and CD8 compartments. High-abundance clonotypes from the bulk population could contaminate FACS-sorted repertoires. After the booster, around 95% of CD4 and more than 75% of CD8 primary-response clones were re-detected.

The source material was CD8+ T cells sorted from PBMCs, sampled on the day of the yellow fever booster vaccination. The source of this sequence is a young man who received the YFV17D yellow fever vaccine. The chain recombines TRBV19 with TRBJ2-7; no firm D call. The CDR3 DNA follows: TGTGCCAGTAGTATGCCCCCCCTTTTTGGCGAGCAGTACTTC. Translating it yields CASSMPPLFGEQYF.